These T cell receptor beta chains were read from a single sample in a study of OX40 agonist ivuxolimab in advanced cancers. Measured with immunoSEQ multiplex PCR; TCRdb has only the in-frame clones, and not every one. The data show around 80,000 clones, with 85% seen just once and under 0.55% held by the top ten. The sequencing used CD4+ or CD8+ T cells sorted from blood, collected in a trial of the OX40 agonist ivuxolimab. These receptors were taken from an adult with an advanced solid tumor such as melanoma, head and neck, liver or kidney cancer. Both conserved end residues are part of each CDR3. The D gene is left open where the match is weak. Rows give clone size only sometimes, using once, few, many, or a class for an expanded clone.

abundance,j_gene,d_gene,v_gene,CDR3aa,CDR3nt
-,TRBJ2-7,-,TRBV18,CASSLTGLEQYF,TGTGCCAGCTCACTAACTGGTTTGGAGCAGTACTTC
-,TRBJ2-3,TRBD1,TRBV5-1,CASSWTGFVDTQYF,TGCGCCAGCAGCTGGACAGGGTTCGTAGATACGCAGTATTTT
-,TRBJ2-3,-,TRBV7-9,CASRGEEAQYF,TGTGCCAGCAGGGGGGAGGAGGCGCAGTATTTT
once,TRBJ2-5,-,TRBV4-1,CASSQDQGETQYF,TGCGCCAGCAGCCAAGATCAAGGAGAGACCCAGTACTTC
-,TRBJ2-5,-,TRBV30,CAWRDLGGRARKTQYF,TGTGCCTGGAGGGACCTAGGGGGGAGGGCCCGAAAGACCCAGTACTTC
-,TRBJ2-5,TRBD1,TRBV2,CASSEGGTVQETQYF,TGTGCCAGCAGTGAAGGGGGGACAGTCCAAGAGACCCAGTACTTC
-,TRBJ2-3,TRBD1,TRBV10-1,CASSESPQTGAPTDTQYF,TGCGCCAGCAGTGAGAGTCCCCAGACAGGGGCCCCCACAGATACGCAGTATTTT
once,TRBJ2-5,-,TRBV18,CASSPGKGQETQYF,TGTGCCAGCTCACCGGGGAAGGGGCAAGAGACCCAGTACTTC
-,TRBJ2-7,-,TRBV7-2,CASSSRGLQYF,TGTGCCAGCAGCTCCCGTGGCCTCCAGTACTTC
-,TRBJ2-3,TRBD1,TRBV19,CASSNRGQGDTQYF,TGTGCCAGTAGTAACAGGGGGCAGGGAGATACGCAGTATTTT
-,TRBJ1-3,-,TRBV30,CAWSRQSGNTIYF,TGTGCCTGGAGTCGACAGTCTGGAAACACCATATATTTT
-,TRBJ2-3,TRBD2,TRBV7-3,CASSRSGSYTDTQYF,TGTGCCAGCAGCCGTAGCGGGTCCTACACAGATACGCAGTATTTT
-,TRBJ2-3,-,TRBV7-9,CASTSQGSATDTQYF,TGTGCCAGCACCTCTCAGGGGTCTGCCACAGATACGCAGTATTTT
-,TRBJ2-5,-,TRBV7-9,CASSFWTQETQYF,TGTGCCAGCAGCTTTTGGACACAAGAGACCCAGTACTTC
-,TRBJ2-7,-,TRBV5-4,CASSRPDSREQYF,TGTGCCAGCAGCCGACCGGACAGTCGGGAGCAGTACTTC
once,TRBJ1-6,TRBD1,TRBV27,CASSLVTGESPLHF,TGTGCCAGCAGTTTGGTGACAGGGGAATCACCCCTCCACTTT
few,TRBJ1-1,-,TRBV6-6,CASSPSGPEAFF,TGTGCCAGCAGCCCCTCGGGACCCGAAGCTTTCTTT
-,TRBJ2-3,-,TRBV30,CAWRGVPTDTQYF,TGTGCCTGGAGAGGAGTACCCACAGATACGCAGTATTTT
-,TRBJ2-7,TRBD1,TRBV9,CASSPTTQGDEQYF,TGTGCCAGCAGCCCCACAACCCAGGGGGACGAGCAGTACTTC
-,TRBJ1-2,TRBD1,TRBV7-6,CASSGTGVTDGYTF,TGTGCCAGCAGTGGGACAGGGGTGACTGATGGCTACACCTTC
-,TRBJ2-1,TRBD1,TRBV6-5,CASSSGTGVNEQFF,TGTGCCAGCAGTTCTGGGACAGGGGTCAATGAGCAGTTCTTC
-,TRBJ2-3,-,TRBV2,CASRLDRRRTDTQYF,TGTGCCAGCAGATTGGACAGACGCCGCACAGATACGCAGTATTTT
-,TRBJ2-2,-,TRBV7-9,CATGVQIANTGELFF,TGTGCCACGGGAGTTCAGATAGCGAACACCGGGGAGCTGTTTTTT
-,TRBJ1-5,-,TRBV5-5,CASSLAAGNQPQHF,TGTGCCAGCAGCTTGGCGGCAGGTAATCAGCCCCAGCATTTT
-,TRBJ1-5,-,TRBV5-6,CASRPSDRRGNQPQHF,TGTGCCAGCAGGCCCTCCGACAGGAGAGGAAATCAGCCCCAGCATTTT
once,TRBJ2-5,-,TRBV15,CATSRSLGQEETQYF,TGTGCCACCAGCAGATCCCTGGGACAAGAAGAGACCCAGTACTTC
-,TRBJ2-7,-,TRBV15,CATSRDRVSYEQYF,TGTGCCACCAGCAGAGATCGGGTCAGCTACGAGCAGTACTTC
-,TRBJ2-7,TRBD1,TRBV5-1,CASSTGTGPYEQYF,TGCGCCAGCAGCACCGGGACAGGGCCCTACGAGCAGTACTTC
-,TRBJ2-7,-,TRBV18,CASSPINRNEQYF,TGTGCCAGCTCACCAATTAACAGGAACGAGCAGTACTTC